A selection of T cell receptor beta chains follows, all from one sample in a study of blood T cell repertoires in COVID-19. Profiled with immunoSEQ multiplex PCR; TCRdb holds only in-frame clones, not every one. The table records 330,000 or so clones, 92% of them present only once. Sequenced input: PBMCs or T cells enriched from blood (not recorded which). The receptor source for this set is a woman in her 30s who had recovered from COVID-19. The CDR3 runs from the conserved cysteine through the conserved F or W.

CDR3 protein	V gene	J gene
CASSPGGGQGAFF	TRBV4-1	TRBJ1-1
CSAIDRGNQPQHF	TRBV20-1	TRBJ1-5
CASSLGGLAKNIQYF	TRBV7-2	TRBJ2-4
CAISESGGPNYGYTF	TRBV10-3	TRBJ1-2
CASSQVTAGLTHEQYF	TRBV4-2	TRBJ2-7
CATSRDLSQGANNEQYF	TRBV15	TRBJ2-7
CASSADRGHQPQHF	TRBV2	TRBJ1-5
CASSEKPSNQPQHF	TRBV7-2	TRBJ1-5
CASSPQVEFNEQFF	TRBV4-1	TRBJ2-1
CASEPDRDSSEAFF	TRBV2	TRBJ1-1
CASNLSGRHPLDEQFF	TRBV28	TRBJ2-1
CSVPQGAVRETQYF	TRBV29-1	TRBJ2-5
CASTLGGHSGNTIYF	TRBV28	TRBJ1-3
CASSYGQFNEKLFF	TRBV27	TRBJ1-4
CASTKGLAEQFF	TRBV12-3/TRBV12-4	TRBJ2-1
CASSYRQGWGNEKLFF	TRBV6-5	TRBJ1-4
CASSLALGSGSTDTQYF	TRBV5-1	TRBJ2-3
CASSFRDSREKLFF	TRBV28	TRBJ1-4
CATGVDSPLHF	TRBV24-1	TRBJ1-6
CASSPPGTGGGSTEAFF	TRBV18	TRBJ1-1
CASSYGQGAGNEQFF	TRBV5-1	TRBJ2-1
CASSYGRNYGYTF	TRBV6-5	TRBJ1-2
CASSLATGVDIQYF	TRBV13	TRBJ2-4
CASSLGTSGRAAETQYF	TRBV7-2	TRBJ2-5
CASRWKEGAYNSPLHF	TRBV19	TRBJ1-6
CASSPDRRGNTEAFF	TRBV18	TRBJ1-1
CASSRAAGGSGNTIYF	TRBV13	TRBJ1-3
CASSEWNRGDEKLFF	TRBV6-1	TRBJ1-4
CASSLWDRGAYSPLHF	TRBV27	TRBJ1-6
CASSLDQREFNRDSYEQYF	TRBV5-6	TRBJ2-7
CASSLGLDTHNEQFF	TRBV11-2	TRBJ2-1
CSASVGAHGELFF	TRBV20-1	TRBJ2-2
CASSSPDREMHEQYF	TRBV7-2	TRBJ2-7